The rows below give T cell receptor beta chains drawn from one sample of a study of T cells in Graves' hyperthyroidism and ophthalmopathy. TCRdb reanalysed the multiplex PCR reads using MiXCR and keeps one entry per CDR3 protein. The table records around 540,000 distinct CDR3 sequences, approximately 16% of them present only once. Input material: blood. These receptors were collected from a woman in her 30s with Graves' ophthalmopathy. Both conserved end residues are part of each CDR3. D genes are given only for firm matches. Expanded clones are given a class, and other clones once, few, many or no size at all.

V,size,J,D,DNA,CDR3
TRBV6-2/TRBV6-3,few,TRBJ1-5,.,TGTGCCAGCAGTTACTCGAGCGGCCAGCCCCAGCATTTT,CASSYSSGQPQHF
TRBV19,.,TRBJ1-5,.,TGTGCCAGTAGTATGGAAGGGGTCCAGCCCCAGCATTTT,CASSMEGVQPQHF
TRBV19,once,TRBJ1-1,TRBD1,TGTGCCAGTAGTATAGCAGGGGGACTGAGTGAAGCTTTCTTT,CASSIAGGLSEAFF
TRBV28,many,TRBJ2-7,.,TGTGCCAGCAGTTCGGACATCTGGAGCTCCTACGAGCAGTACTTC,CASSSDIWSSYEQYF
TRBV20-1,.,TRBJ2-1,.,TGCAGTGCTCCTCGGGTTAGCTCCTACAATGAGCAGTTCTTC,CSAPRVSSYNEQFF
TRBV5-1,many,TRBJ2-3,.,TGCGCCAGCAGCCCCACTAGAGCCGCAGATACGCAGTATTTT,CASSPTRAADTQYF
TRBV20-1,many,TRBJ2-5,TRBD2,TGCAGTGGAGCGGGAGCCCAAGAGACCCAGTACTTC,CSGAGAQETQYF
TRBV28,many,TRBJ2-5,.,TGTGCCAGCAGTTTAACCCCAGGGACTGGCAGAGAGACCCAGTACTTC,CASSLTPGTGRETQYF
TRBV3-1,many,TRBJ1-1,TRBD1,TGTGCCAGCAGCCAAGACTCCGGGACAGATGAAGCTTTCTTT,CASSQDSGTDEAFF
TRBV27,.,TRBJ2-5,TRBD1,TGTGCCAGCAGTTTGGAGGCAGGGGGCGAGACCCAGTACTTC,CASSLEAGGETQYF